Following are 20 T cell receptor beta chains from one sample sequenced in a study of cytotoxic CD8 clonotypes in ibrutinib-treated CLL. Some clones are missing from TCRdb's copy, which holds only in-frame ones; the method was immunoSEQ multiplex PCR. The sample has some 300,000 clones; around four fifths are singletons. Source: PBMCs, taken before ibrutinib treatment. The receptors originated from a human donor with chronic lymphocytic leukemia.

This clone was recorded a few times. V is TRBV4-1 and J is TRBJ1-5; TRBD1 agrees at 8 bases. Looked up from germline, CDR1 is MGHRA and CDR2 is YSYEKL. J gave up 2 bases and V 0 bases, and 0 bases lay outside the gene matches. The CDR3 loop spans 15 amino acids. CDR3: CASSQETGGNQPQHF. CDR3 coding DNA: TGCGCCAGCAGCCAAGAGACAGGGGGCAATCAGCCCCAGCATTTT.

As DNA, the CDR3 is TGTGCCAGCAGCCGGGAGGGCCCCTCCTACAATGAGCAGTTCTTC. This translates into CASSREGPSYNEQFF. The chain combines TRBV5-4 with TRBJ2-1; TRBD2 agrees at 8 bases. The CDR3 is 15 residues long. Per germline, CDR1 SGHNT and CDR2 YYREEE (reference sequence). The ends lost 4 bases at V and 0 bases at J; junction bases unmatched: 3.

The chain joins TRBV9 to TRBJ2-1; 10 bases fit TRBD2. This CDR3 contains 16 residues. The germline V gene has CDR1 SGDLS and CDR2 YYNGEE. V dropped 0 bases and J dropped 2; count of bases not matched to a gene: 2. The CDR3 is CASSVGLAGPYNEQFF. CDR3 DNA sequence: TGTGCCAGCAGCGTAGGACTAGCGGGTCCCTACAATGAGCAGTTCTTC. The full variable domain, with the rest looked up from reference TRBV9 and TRBJ2-1, is DSGVTQTPKHLITATGQRVTLRCSPRSGDLSVYWYQQSLDQGLQFLIQYYNGEERAKGNILERFSAQQFPDLHSELNLSSLELGDSALYFCASSVGLAGPYNEQFFGPGTRLTVL.

A remark on this clone: It may be a read error: a sequence one base away is much more abundant. Other DNA sequences in this sample translate to the same CDR3. V and J are TRBV5-6 and TRBJ2-7; D not resolved. Trimming cost V 4 bases and J 2 bases, with 13 bases left between them. The germline CDR1 and CDR2 sequences are SGHDT and YYEEEE. This CDR3 is 14 amino acids long. CDR3 loop: CASSQEYGPYEQYF. DNA for the CDR3: TGTGCCAGCAGCCAAGAGTACGGTCCCTACGAGCAGTACTTC.

Only a few counts were recorded for this clone. V gene TRBV2 combines with J gene TRBJ1-1; maybe TRBD1 (6 bases). This CDR3 has 14 amino acids. CDR1 and CDR2 (germline): SNHLY, FYNNEI. With 6 bases removed from V and 1 base from J, the gap between germline ends came to 12 bases. The CDR3 is CASREGHWNTEAFF. CDR3 nucleotide sequence: TGTGCCAGCAGGGAGGGACACTGGAACACTGAAGCTTTCTTT.

The CDR3 bases are TGTGCCAGCAGCCGGACAGGGGGATATCAGCCCCAGCATTTT. Its protein product is CASSRTGGYQPQHF. The chain couples TRBV6-4 to TRBJ1-5, with 10 bases matching TRBD1. V dropped 6 bases and J dropped 5; count of bases not matched to a gene: 4. The CDR3 totals 14 residues. Germline lookup yields CDR1 MRHNA and CDR2 SNTAGT.

The genes are TRBV19 and TRBJ2-7; 7 bases agree with TRBD2. The germline V gene has CDR1 LNHDA and CDR2 SQIVND (reference sequence). J lost 3 bases, V lost 6 bases, and 5 bases had no gene match. There are 13 residues in the CDR3. CDR3 residues: CASRSSGVYEQYF. In DNA form, the CDR3 reads TGTGCCAGTAGATCTAGCGGTGTCTACGAGCAGTACTTC.

A few counts support this clone. The chain is built from TRBV28 and TRBJ1-1; 9 bases map to TRBD1. Germline lookup yields CDR1 MDHEN and CDR2 SYDVKM. Trimming cost V 7 bases and J 8 bases; bases outside gene matches: 11. CDR3 length equals 14 residues. The CDR3 sequence: CASNSGPGQGEAFF. The CDR3 nucleotides are TGTGCCAGCAACTCGGGGCCGGGACAGGGAGAAGCTTTCTTT.

This sequence joins TRBV5-6 and TRBJ2-1; TRBD2 agrees at 11 bases. The CDR3 covers 13 residues. From germline, CDR1 is SGHDT and CDR2 YYEEEE. V trimming: 5 bases; J trimming: 15 bases; junction bases outside the gene matches: 10. CDR3 sequence (DNA): TGTGCCAGCAGACCTGGACTAGCGGGTCTTTGGTTCTTC. Translation: CASRPGLAGLWFF. Supplemented by reference TRBV5-6 and TRBJ2-1, the full variable domain reads DAGVTQSPTHLIKTRGQQVTLRCSPKSGHDTVSWYQQALGQGPQFIFQYYEEEERQRGNFPDRFSGHQFPNYSSELNVNALLLGDSALYLCASRPGLAGLWFFGPGTRLTVL.

CDR3 sequence reads: CASSARGGGEPQHF. The CDR3, as DNA: TGTGCCAGCAGTGCTCGAGGGGGCGGGGAGCCCCAGCATTTT. The genes are TRBV25-1 and TRBJ1-5; 7 bases match TRBD1. V was clipped by 4 bases and J by 8 bases; unmatched bases: 8. Per germline, CDR1 MGHDK and CDR2 SYGVNS. This CDR3 spans 14 amino acids.

This clone was recorded only once. This rearrangement joins TRBV7-6 to TRBJ2-1; D may be TRBD2 (5 bases). The CDR3 runs to 13 residues. Germline assignment: CDR1 SGHVS and CDR2 FNYEAQ. Deletions cut 3 bases from V and 7 bases from J, with 10 bases between. The CDR3 loop is CASSLSRGNEQFF. As DNA, the CDR3 is TGTGCCAGCAGCTTGTCTCGAGGGAATGAGCAGTTCTTC.

The chain employs TRBV4-3 and TRBJ2-1, with TRBD2 identical over 8 bases. Germline V gives CDR1 LGHNA, CDR2 YSLEER. The CDR3 loop spans 19 amino acids. J was trimmed by 4 bases and V by 0 bases; bases with no gene match: 14. Here the CDR3 DNA reads TGCGCCAGCAGCCAAGATCTAAAATACGGGAGGGCCGTGTACAATGAGCAGTTCTTC. Its protein product is CASSQDLKYGRAVYNEQFF.

This chain uses TRBV5-1 with TRBJ2-1; 8 positions match TRBD2. The germline gives CDR1 SGHRS, CDR2 YFSETQ. After removal of 4 bases from V and 6 bases from J, the junction contained 15 bases not matched to a gene. The CDR3 extends over 17 amino acids. The CDR3 sequence: CASSAGGGLRAGNEQFF. CDR3 bases: TGCGCCAGCAGCGCTGGCGGGGGGTTGAGGGCAGGCAATGAGCAGTTCTTC.

The CDR3 spells CASSSPGQAHEQYF. For the CDR3, the DNA is TGTGCCAGCAGCTCACCGGGACAGGCCCACGAGCAGTACTTC. The J gene is TRBJ2-7, the V gene TRBV11-2; 8 nucleotides align to TRBD1. The V gene's germline CDR1 is SGHAT and CDR2 FQNNGV. The CDR3 has 14 amino acids. With V trimmed by 4 bases and J by 5 bases, 7 bases remained unmatched.

The chain recombines TRBV7-2 with TRBJ2-7, with D uncertain. Germline V lookup: CDR1 SGHTA, CDR2 FQGNSA. The V gene lost 3 bases and the J gene lost 6 bases, with 9 bases spanning the gap. The CDR3 extends over 12 amino acids. CDR3: CASSLTTSEQYF. CDR3 nucleotide sequence: TGTGCCAGCAGCTTGACCACCAGCGAGCAGTACTTC.

The rearrangement links TRBV5-1 to TRBJ2-3; 11 nucleotides agree with TRBD2. J gave up 5 bases and V 3 bases, and 5 bases lay outside the gene matches. Per the germline V gene, CDR1 is SGHRS and CDR2 is YFSETQ. The CDR3 extends over 15 amino acids. In DNA, the CDR3 is TGCGCCAGCAGCTCGACTAGCGGGATAGGAGATACGCAGTATTTT. Amino acids: CASSSTSGIGDTQYF.

The chain carries TRBV23-1 and TRBJ2-3; D is perhaps TRBD2 (5 bases). TRBV23-1 is flagged as an ORF with uncertain function. The CDR3 runs to 17 residues. V lost 0 bases, J lost 5 bases, and 18 bases lay in between. The DNA of the CDR3 is TGCGCCAGCAGTCAATCCCTCTGGGCTACACGGGAAGATACGCAGTATTTT. Translation: CASSQSLWATREDTQYF.

The V gene is TRBV10-2, the J gene TRBJ2-1; 8 positions match TRBD1. The CDR3 is 14 amino acids. The ends lost 10 bases at V and 7 bases at J; junction bases unmatched: 12. Germline CDR1 is WSHSY and CDR2 is SAAADI. CDR3 in amino acids: CATGADRGGNEQFF. Here the CDR3 DNA reads TGCGCCACCGGTGCCGACAGGGGTGGGAATGAGCAGTTCTTC.

This clone was observed a single time. This rearrangement joins TRBV27 to TRBJ1-2; 8 positions agree with TRBD1. V shed 8 bases, J shed 3 bases, and the junction held 11 bases outside the gene matches. This CDR3 region has 15 residues. The germline V gene encodes CDR1 MNHEY and CDR2 SMNVEV (reference sequence). CDR3 bases: TGTGCCAGCTTACCCGGCAGGGGGCAGCACTATGGCTACACCTTC. It yields the protein CASLPGRGQHYGYTF.

The J gene is TRBJ2-7, the V gene TRBV30; a weak D match, TRBD1 (6 bases). V was clipped by 3 bases and J by 2 bases, with 14 bases between them. Germline lookup yields CDR1 GTSNPN and CDR2 SVGIG (reference sequence). The CDR3 covers 14 residues. CDR3 in amino acids: CAWSLGTRTYEQYF. The CDR3 DNA reads TGTGCCTGGAGCCTCGGGACACGTACCTACGAGCAGTACTTC.